The entry below describes one T cell receptor beta chain. This clonotype was picked up one time. This receptor's antigen is unknown. The sample holds no much larger clone one base away, and base qualities are not on file. One read alone lends weak support. RNA was extracted from bulk unsorted tissue and checked for quality with a NanoDrop ND-1000 and an Agilent 2100. For the normal lung samples, distant non-tumor tissue was collected more than 3 cm away from the tumor edge. Newly diagnosed lung cancer patients without prior chemotherapy who had been admitted for thoracic surgery in China between August and November 2014 were enrolled as donors. Patients with previous radiotherapy or chemotherapy, or with another concurrent cancer, were excluded from the study. Pieces of surgical tissue measuring roughly 1-2.1 cm3 were kept in RNAlater solution and stored at -80 degrees C until use. The sample is drawn from a study of tumor and adjacent non-tumor tissue in lung cancer (dated by TCRdb to the late 2010s). With respect to the entire study: By cancer type, the cohort comprised 12 adenocarcinoma patients, a couple of squamous cell carcinoma patients and 1 small cell lung cancer patient. For each patient, one tumor sample and one normal lung sample were taken, giving around 30 paired specimens that underwent TCRbeta CDR3 sequencing. Using bulk TCRbeta repertoires from 15 lung cancer patients, the study set lung tumor tissue side by side with matched distant non-tumor lung tissue. The roughly 15 patients were aged 31 to 76 years, included 10 men and 5 women, and had TNM stage I to III disease. A total of 95 million to 150 million productive TCRbeta reads were generated by sequencing, corresponding to an average of roughly 4.1 million reads per sample.

Deletion took 6 bases off V and 5 bases off J, with a span of 11 bases between the germline ends. From the cysteine through the phenylalanine, the CDR3 covers 13 amino acids. Only the CDR3 part of the read is kept: 39 bases, read in frame from the first base. Overall results and qualifications from the work: The top 100 clones made up a significantly larger cumulative share of the repertoire in normal lung than in tumor tissue. Younger patients had significantly higher TCR diversity, and higher tumor TCR diversity was associated with shorter overall and disease-free survival. The sequencing platform is not named in the methods, and unique molecular identifiers are not mentioned. With only roughly 16 patients in the cohort, the authors noted that larger samples and more detailed clinical data are needed. Tumor tissue showed significantly greater TCR diversity (inverse Simpson) than normal lung tissue (approximately 430 vs 150, P = 0.0075, Mann-Whitney U test). Peripheral blood was not sequenced, so blood TCRbeta repertoires were not examined in the lung cancer patients of the study.

To prepare the library, multiplex PCR was applied. TCRdb shows the sequencer as Illumina HiSeq 2500. TCRbeta libraries were built by three rounds of nested PCR using primers (Table S4), following protocols modified from ARM-PCR. Before sequencing, PCR products of 200-500 bp were cut from the gel and purified using the QIAquick gel extraction kit. The authors processed their data as follows. Reads were cleaned using Trimmomatic, were merged into complete CDR3 sequences using FLASH, and were assigned to V(D)J germline segments using MiTCR. Clonal diversity was calculated as the inverse Simpson's index using VDJtools. Productive reads were defined as in-frame sequences without a premature stop codon. The raw public reads went through TCRdb reprocessing: fastp at Q25, MiXCR clone calling, in-frame beta chains kept. CDR3 protein duplicates are merged, each entry listing the most common genes and DNA. The V and J calls, along with clone size, are taken from TCRdb and not from the paper's own processing. The sample table records about 110,000 distinct CDR3 sequences; roughly two thirds of these occur just once. The ten biggest clones cover around 20% of the sample.

The TCR was taken from a man between 60 and 70 years old with non-small cell lung cancer. The sequence is built from TRBV12-3 or TRBV12-4 and TRBJ1-5, with the D gene not clear enough to name. Sequencing input: distant non-tumor lung tissue. The DNA sequence is given as TGTGCCAGCAGCCTGGGGAGGGATCAGCCCCAGCATTTT. The encoded protein is CASSLGRDQPQHF.